The 17 T cell receptor beta chains below all came from one sample that was sequenced in a study of T cell repertoires in cytomegalovirus infection. Their antigens are not known. TCRdb passed the reads through MiXCR, listing each CDR3 protein once. The data show approximately 73,000 distinct CDR3 sequences, 35% to 45% seen once. The sequenced sample was CD8+ T cells from cultured PBMCs, obtained from culture after CMV antigen stimulation. These receptor sequences come from a human donor in good health (CMV status not recorded). Some clones in this sample may be carry-over from other donors' samples.

A few counts support this clonotype. The V and J genes are TRBV6-5 and TRBJ1-1, with D hard to call. Trimming stripped 0 bases from V and 1 base from J, with 12 bases between. Germline V gene lookup returns CDR1 MNHEY and CDR2 SVGAGI. The CDR3 runs to 16 residues. This CDR3 reads CASSYSDLQANTEAFF. The CDR3 bases are TGTGCCAGCAGTTACTCGGATCTCCAGGCGAACACTGAAGCTTTCTTT.

The genes are TRBV20-1 and TRBJ1-6; D possibly corresponds to TRBD1 (5 bases). Per the germline V gene, CDR1 is DFQATT and CDR2 is SNEGSKA (reference sequence). The CDR3 spans 14 residues. V dropped 2 bases and J dropped 9 bases, with 14 bases sitting between them. CDR3 DNA: TGCAGTGCTAGATTGGGGCAGAGGGGTTCACCCCTCCACTTT. Translating it yields CSARLGQRGSPLHF.

The chain uses TRBV9 and TRBJ2-2; tentative D call: TRBD2 (6 bases). V was pared by 2 bases and J by 4 bases, with 12 bases between. The CDR3 runs 15 residues. CDR1 is SGDLS and CDR2 is YYNGEE in the germline V gene. The CDR3 DNA is TGTGCCAGCAGCGTTGGTGGGGACTTCACCGGGGAGCTGTTTTTT. It encodes CASSVGGDFTGELFF.

The chain is built from TRBV29-1 and TRBJ2-1, with D tentatively TRBD2 (6 bases). CDR3 length: 15 amino acids. V dropped 6 bases and J dropped 9 bases, with 24 bases sitting between them. Germline CDR1 and CDR2: SQVTM and ANQGSEA. CDR3 region: CSVRAGGIPDGEQFF. CDR3 in DNA: TGCAGCGTCAGGGCCGGGGGTATCCCAGACGGTGAGCAGTTCTTC.

Only a few counts were recorded for this clonotype. The chain has TRBV7-2 and TRBJ2-7; D may be TRBD2 (6 bases). Per germline, CDR1 SGHTA and CDR2 FQGNSA. Deletions cut 1 base from V and 0 bases from J, with 10 bases between. The CDR3 length is 15 residues. In DNA form, the CDR3 reads TGTGCCAGCAGCTTAGGTGACGGGAGCTCCTACGAGCAGTACTTC. This gives the protein CASSLGDGSSYEQYF.

This sequence joins TRBV9 and TRBJ2-5, with TRBD2 as a possible D gene (7 bases). The CDR3 sequence is 16 residues long. Germline V gives CDR1 SGDLS, CDR2 YYNGEE. The V end lost 4 bases, the J end lost 5 bases, and 21 bases lay between the germline ends. This chain's CDR3 is CASSSGGVAGDETQYF. The DNA of the CDR3 is TGTGCCAGCAGCTCGGGGGGTGTAGCAGGGGACGAGACCCAGTACTTC.

Concerning this clonotype: The junction shows a germline mismatch at one end, possibly a read error. The chain joins TRBV7-7 to TRBJ2-5; D remains unclear. Germline CDR1 reads SSHAT; CDR2 reads FNYEAQ (reference sequence). The CDR3 runs to 16 residues. CDR3 residues: CASSLKLFGSGETQYF. The DNA for the CDR3 is TGTGCTAGCAGCTTAAAACTGTTCGGGTCCGGAGAGACCCAGTACTTC.

The chain couples TRBV12-3 or TRBV12-4 to TRBJ2-1, with 8 positions matching TRBD2. J lost 6 bases, V lost 4 bases, and 5 bases had no gene match. The CDR3 totals 14 residues. The CDR3 region has the DNA TGTGCCAGCAGTTCGGGGGGGGGAGTCAATGAGCAGTTCTTC. Encoded protein: CASSSGGGVNEQFF.

The rearrangement uses TRBV6-2 or TRBV6-3 and TRBJ2-1; 7 nucleotides agree with TRBD2. With V trimmed by 8 bases and J by 6 bases, 10 bases remained unmatched. CDR3 length equals 14 residues. Per germline, CDR1 MNHEY and CDR2 SVGEGT. The CDR3 nucleotides read TGTGCCAGCCAGACGACTAGCTTGAGCAATGAGCAGTTCTTC. It is translated as CASQTTSLSNEQFF.

The genes are TRBV19 and TRBJ2-2, with D perhaps TRBD2 (5 bases). CDR3 length equals 14 residues. Between the trimmed V and J ends, which lost 1 base and 3 bases, there was a span of 6 bases. The germline V gene encodes CDR1 LNHDA and CDR2 SQIVND (reference sequence). The CDR3 spells CASSIAGDTGELFF. The CDR3 DNA reads TGTGCCAGTAGTATAGCCGGGGACACCGGGGAGCTGTTTTTT. Using reference TRBV19 and TRBJ2-2 for the parts outside the CDR3, the full variable domain is DGGITQSPKYLFRKEGQNVTLSCEQNLNHDAMYWYRQDPGQGLRLIYYSQIVNDFQKGDIAEGYSVSREKKESFPLTVTSAQKNPTAFYLCASSIAGDTGELFFGEGSRLTVL.

This clonotype was counted a few times. The J gene is TRBJ1-4, the V gene TRBV7-2; no reliable D call. Trimming stripped 1 base from V and 7 bases from J, with 7 bases between. The CDR3 sequence is 13 residues long. Germline values: CDR1 SGHTA, CDR2 FQGNSA. CDR3 sequence reads: CASSLGVREKLFF. As DNA, the CDR3 is TGTGCCAGCAGCTTAGGTGTCCGTGAAAAACTGTTTTTT.

This clonotype came up many times. J is TRBJ2-2 and V is TRBV27; 10 positions agree with TRBD2. This CDR3 has 18 amino acids. Per the germline V gene, CDR1 is MNHEY and CDR2 is SMNVEV (reference sequence). J gave up 7 bases and V 1 base, and 12 bases lay outside the gene matches. The chain's CDR3 is CASSLYVGAGGTGGELFF. CDR3 coding DNA: TGTGCCAGCAGTTTATACGTCGGAGCGGGGGGGACCGGCGGGGAGCTGTTTTTT.

The V and J genes are TRBV12-3 or TRBV12-4 and TRBJ2-7, with TRBD2 identical over 7 bases. The CDR3 length is 14 residues. V lost 1 base to trimming and J lost 6 bases; unmatched junction nucleotides: 6. CDR3 sequence (DNA): TGTGCCAGCAGTTTAGGGCCCTGGGAGGGCGAGCAGTACTTC. Translation: CASSLGPWEGEQYF.

The rearrangement uses TRBV14 and TRBJ2-3; D possibly corresponds to TRBD2 (7 bases). The CDR3 runs 16 residues. The ends were cut back, 1 base at V and 4 bases at J, with 15 bases in the middle. CDR1 and CDR2 (germline): SGHDN, FVKESK. This CDR3 is CASSQVWGGVPDTQYF. Written as DNA, the CDR3 is TGTGCCAGCAGCCAAGTTTGGGGGGGCGTCCCAGATACGCAGTATTTT. Looking up the rest from reference TRBV14 and TRBJ2-3 gives the full variable domain: EAGVTQFPSHSVIEKGQTVTLRCDPISGHDNLYWYRRVMGKEIKFLLHFVKESKQDESGMPNNRFLAERTGGTYSTLKVQPAELEDSGVYFCASSQVWGGVPDTQYFGPGTRLTVL.

J is TRBJ2-2 and V is TRBV28; TRBD1 matches 10 bases. This CDR3 is 17 amino acids long. Germline V gene data show CDR1 as MDHEN and CDR2 as SYDVKM. Losses at the gene ends were 3 bases for V and 5 bases for J; bases not matched to a gene: 9. CDR3 nucleotide sequence: TGTGCCAGCAGTTTGTCCAGGGACAGGGGATTTACCGGGGAGCTGTTTTTT. It translates to CASSLSRDRGFTGELFF. The full variable domain, completed using reference TRBV28 and TRBJ2-2, is DVKVTQSSRYLVKRTGEKVFLECVQDMDHENMFWYRQDPGLGLRLIYFSYDVKMKEKGDIPEGYSVSREKKERFSLILESASTNQTSMYLCASSLSRDRGFTGELFFGEGSRLTVL.

This clonotype has only a few counts. The chain employs TRBV7-8 and TRBJ2-7; TRBD2 aligns across 8 bases. This CDR3 has 15 amino acids. CDR1 SGHVS and CDR2 FQNEAQ come from the germline V gene. Losses at the gene ends were 5 bases for V and 1 base for J; bases not matched to a gene: 7. Here the CDR3 DNA reads TGTGCCAGCAGCCCTTCTAGCGGGTCTTCCTACGAGCAGTACTTC. Its translation: CASSPSSGSSYEQYF.

This clonotype was seen a handful of times. V gene TRBV10-3 combines with J gene TRBJ1-1; no clear D gene. Deletions cut 2 bases from V and 0 bases from J, with 7 bases between. This CDR3 contains 14 residues. Germline CDR1 is ENHRY and CDR2 is SYGVKD. In nucleotides, the CDR3 is TGTGCCATCAGTGAGGGCGGGCTGAACACTGAAGCTTTCTTT. Its translation: CAISEGGLNTEAFF.